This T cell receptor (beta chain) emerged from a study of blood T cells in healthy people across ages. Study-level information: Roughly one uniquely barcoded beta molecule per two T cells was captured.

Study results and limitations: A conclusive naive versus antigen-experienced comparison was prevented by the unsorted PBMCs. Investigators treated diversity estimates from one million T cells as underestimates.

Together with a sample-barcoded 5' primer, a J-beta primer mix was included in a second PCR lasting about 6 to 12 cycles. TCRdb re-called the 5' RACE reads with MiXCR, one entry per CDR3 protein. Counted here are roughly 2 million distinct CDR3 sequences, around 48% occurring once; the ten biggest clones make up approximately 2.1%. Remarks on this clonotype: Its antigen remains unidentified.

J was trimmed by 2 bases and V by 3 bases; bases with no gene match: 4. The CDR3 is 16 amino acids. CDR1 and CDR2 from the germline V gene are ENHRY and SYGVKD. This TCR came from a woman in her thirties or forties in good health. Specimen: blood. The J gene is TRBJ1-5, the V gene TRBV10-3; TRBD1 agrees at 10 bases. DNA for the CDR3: TGTGCCATCAGTGACCTAGGGACAGGGGGCAATCAGCCCCAGCATTTT. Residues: CAISDLGTGGNQPQHF.